This T cell receptor (beta chain) is drawn from a study of PD-L1 blockade in urothelial cancer. Study background: Patients went on atezolizumab in about 2014, receiving 1,200 mg intravenously every 3 weeks.

Study conclusions and caveats: Survival was better when pretreatment blood TCR clonality fell below the median.

The CDR3 extends over 14 amino acids. Germline CDR1 and CDR2: GTSNPN and SVGIG (reference sequence). Between the trimmed V and J ends, which lost 3 bases and 3 bases, there was a span of 11 bases. Here immunoSEQ multiplex PCR was the method, and the copy in TCRdb shows in-frame clones only, minus some. The profile shows about 100,000 clones, around 82% of them singletons. For this clone: The target antigen is unknown.

Sampling of each patient yielded between 1 and 8 specimens, collected pretreatment and on-treatment. V gene TRBV30 combines with J gene TRBJ2-2; perhaps TRBD2 as D (5 bases). This specimen consisted of PBMCs, obtained around atezolizumab (anti-PD-L1) treatment. This sequence originates from a man in his forties or fifties with urothelial cancer. DNA of the CDR3: TGTGCCTGGAGATCGCTAGCTCACACCGGGGAGCTGTTTTTT. Protein sequence: CAWRSLAHTGELFF. Complete variable domain (other parts from reference TRBV30 and TRBJ2-2): SQTIHQWPATLVQPVGSPLSLECTVEGTSNPNLYWYRQAAGRGLQLLFYSVGIGQISSEVPQNLSASRPQDRQFILSSKKLLLSDSGFYLCAWRSLAHTGELFFGEGSRLTVL.